The subject of this entry is one T cell receptor (beta chain). Its antigen has not been determined. No much larger clonotype is one base removed from it; base qualities were not supplied. The germline V gene yields MNHNS for CDR1 and SASEGT for CDR2. V was cut back by 8 bases and J by 0 bases, leaving a gap of 7 bases between them. The CDR3 spans 13 residues, from the cysteine through the phenylalanine. CDR3 DNA only is kept here, 39 bases in frame from base 1. These data originate in a study of cytomegalovirus exposure and HLA in healthy donors listed by TCRdb under 2017. Background on the whole study: An earlier analysis of some 600 of the donors reported about 280 Gb of sequence data and 117 million unique TCR beta sequences obtained from about 200 million T cells. Both class I and class II loci were covered by HLA typing, at four-digit resolution. To predict cytomegalovirus infection status, the study combined high-throughput TCR immunosequencing, statistical association of individual TCRs with disease status, and machine learning. Donor age, sex, ethnicity and CMV serostatus were collected together with the repertoire data. The number of typed donors differed by locus: roughly 629-630 for A, B, C, DRB1 and DQB1; about 520 for DQA1; some 590 for DPA1; and around 470 for DPB1. On average, around 240,000 unique TCR beta nucleotide sequences were sequenced per donor among a few hundred genotyped donors of the cohort, with roughly 20% of those sequences being non-productive. The study aimed to test whether cataloging public T cell receptors could reveal signatures of past pathogen exposure. Rather than using new phenotypic data, the later analysis identified candidate immune exposures from TCR beta sequences and from how often those sequences occurred across donors. An early release that covered more than 550 HLA-typed donors contained around 330 gigabases of sequencing data and around 85 million unique TCR sequences. Several DR-DQ haplotypes were handled as single units for association and clustering because linkage in the cohort was strong. In a later genetic analysis, genome-wide SNP genotypes for about 55% of the roughly 670 donors were used, and that subset was treated as a discovery cohort. To decide whether each TCR beta V gene segment behaved as functional or pseudogenic, an earlier analysis of some 540 of the donors relied on high-throughput TCR beta sequencing. To study patterns of TCR occurrence, a later analysis re-analyzed previously published TCR beta repertoires from under 750 donors and added high-resolution HLA genotyping. Among the approximately 400 genotyped donors, around 81% belonged to the genetic ancestry cluster associated with self-reported Caucasian donors. The study used immunosequencing to profile the T cell repertoires of 666 subjects and linked those repertoires to cytomegalovirus serostatus. A separate validation cohort of 100 to 150 different subjects was used in addition to the 666-subject first cohort. Every repertoire in the discovery cohort had been generated on one and the same sequencing platform.

The protocol used for the library was the immunoSEQ multiplex PCR assay. The multiplex PCR relied on a mix of 60 forward primers for TCR Vbeta segments and 13 reverse primers for TCR Jbeta segments. The CDR3 region of rearranged TCR beta genes was amplified from genomic DNA with a multiplex PCR assay. The Illumina HiSeq System was used to sequence the amplified TCR beta libraries as 87-base-pair reads. In the original analysis: Across the roughly 670 repertoires, a later analysis counted around 80 million unique TCR beta chains, some 11 million of which were shared by at least two donors. Raw reads were error-corrected and collapsed into unique sequences by a nearest-neighbor algorithm in which closely related sequences were merged to remove PCR and sequencing errors. V, D and J gene segments were assigned by aligning CDR3 sequences to IMGT reference sequences. For a sequence to be retained, a match of at least six nucleotides was required to both a V gene segment and a J gene segment. Rearrangements were called productive when the CDR3 lacked stop codons and stayed in frame with V and J; all others were non-productive. CDR3 was defined by IMGT convention, running from the second conserved V-encoded cysteine to the conserved J-encoded phenylalanine. Sequences without an unambiguous match to a single V gene segment were excluded from the earlier analysis of about 600 of the donors. An earlier analysis of roughly 590 of the donors called V segments functional above 56.7% productive rearrangements and segregating when the between-donor standard deviation exceeded 5%. A statistical classification framework was developed to diagnose cytomegalovirus status using the catalog of TCR beta chain sequences. V and J gene assignment, in a later analysis, came from comparing TCR nucleotide sequences with IMGT/GENE-DB human TR gene sequences. The TCRdist pipeline was used in a later analysis to assign CDR3 sequences and most-parsimonious VDJ recombination scenarios. In a later analysis, every TCR beta chain was defined by the combination of its CDR3 amino acid sequence and its V-gene family, and reads without a unique V-gene family were dropped. To address suspected cross-contamination and a sequencing artifact, a later analysis removed 592 highly shared, low-generation-probability nucleotide sequences. For each public chain, a later analysis derived a clonal expansion index from normalized ranks of inferred template counts within each repertoire. In a later analysis, generation probabilities were computed with a VDJ recombination model fitted to out-of-frame rearrangements, and the resulting probabilities were checked against IGoR. A later analysis scored TCR-TCR, TCR-HLA and TCR-CMV co-occurrence with hypergeometric tests, applying a repertoire-size bias correction to TCR pairs. False discovery rates were estimated in a later analysis by permuting HLA or CMV assignments 20 times. In a later analysis, co-occurring TCRs were grouped using DBSCAN, with TCRdist sequence similarity added in when clustering inside HLA-allele-positive subsets. Repertoires with fewer than 30,000 or more than 120,000 public chains, plus five repertoires with anomalous nucleotide sharing, were excluded from co-occurrence clustering. TCRdb's version of the immuneACCESS table is confined to in-frame rearrangements and falls short of the full clone set. An unresolved V gene accounts for under half of the shortfall where checked; the remainder is of unknown origin. V, J and clone size are those of that table, while D and trimming were read from the DNA. The sample table holds under 150,000 clones, of which around 84% were seen once. The ten top clones hold roughly 2.7% of the sample.

General conclusions and limits of the study: In a later analysis, around 17,000 TCR beta sequences were associated with specific HLA alleles at a false discovery rate of 0.05. Assigning TCR associations to individual alleles was difficult when HLA alleles, especially DR and DQ, strongly co-occurred. Several of the top co-occurrence clusters appeared to be linked to parvovirus B19, influenza, CMV and Epstein-Barr virus, according to a later analysis. Most CMV-associated TCR beta chains appeared to be HLA-restricted in a later analysis, and the HLA associations seemed to be driven largely by CMV exposure. The authors suggested that the approach could potentially be generalized to other disease states and immunological phenotypes. The cohort was sequenced for TCR beta chains only, and without alpha or paired-chain data the features that could be detected were limited. The earlier analysis of 450 to 700 of the donors excluded over 15 rarely observed V segments, including chromosome 9 orphons, because counts were too low. Cytomegalovirus status was reported to be diagnosed by the classifier with high specificity and sensitivity in both the original and validation cohorts. Most TCR sequences were observed very rarely across donors, whereas some public TCRs were present in many individuals. Some IMGT-functional V segments, including TRBV6-2 and TRBV6-3, could not be distinguished by the 87-base-pair reads and were therefore excluded. In an earlier analysis of approximately 590 of the donors, most TCR beta V segments appeared in productive rearrangements about 90% or about 30% of the time, broadly matching IMGT annotations. Because HLA typing was unavailable for some donors at each locus, only the typed subset was used in association tests. Compared with the approximately 670-donor mean, donors in an Asian-associated ancestry cluster had fewer N-insertions in productive TCRs, according to a later genetic analysis. A further reported finding was that TCR beta sequences accurately predicted the HLA-A and HLA-B alleles for most subjects in the first cohort. A group of highly shared sequence variants was considered likely to be a technical artifact of the sequencing pipeline. For the cohort, immune exposure information was limited to CMV serostatus. The study gave a list of about 150 TCR beta chains associated with cytomegalovirus. V-gene and J-gene trimming of TCR beta chains was associated with a missense DCLRE1C variant in a later genetic analysis, and the association was replicated in an independent cohort. In a later analysis, the rate of TCR association differed among HLA loci, with DRB1 alleles having the most associated TCRs and HLA-C alleles having the fewest. In vitro tests confirmed that a few of the cytomegalovirus-associated TCR beta chains recognize cytomegalovirus antigens. A later analysis found that HLA-associated TCR beta chains were more clonally expanded and had lower generation probabilities than equally common non-associated chains. Linkage disequilibrium might explain the correlated functional status among segregating V segments, but an unknown experimental factor could not be excluded. Presence/absence analyses assumed roughly uniform sequencing depth across donors, an assumption that may not hold.

The cohort consisted of 600 to 750 healthy bone marrow donors. At the time of sampling, every cohort member was nominally healthy, though immune exposures that went unrecorded were likely present. The donor tested CMV seronegative and was one of the 352 seronegative cohort members. A peripheral blood sample was provided by each donor, and peripheral blood mononuclear cells were used for TCR beta sequencing. The Qiagen DNeasy Blood Extraction Kit was used to extract genomic DNA from the blood cell samples. This receptor chain uses TRBV6-1 and TRBJ1-4, with the D gene too uncertain to name. The sample comprised PBMCs. The receptor's source is a boy aged 2 to 10 in good health and CMV-seronegative. The nucleotides are TGTGCCAGCGGCAGATCAACTAATGAAAAACTGTTTTTT. The encoded protein is CASGRSTNEKLFF.